This TCR beta chain was profiled in a study of blood T cell repertoires in COVID-19. Germline CDR1 is LGHDT and CDR2 is YNNKEL (reference sequence). V lost 1 base and J lost 1, with 16 bases in between. This CDR3 is 17 amino acids long. In the authors' workflow: Estimates of nucleated cell counts were drawn from the amplification of reference gene primers. Sequencing used immunoSEQ multiplex PCR; TCRdb keeps in-frame clones, though not all of them. V and J calls and clone size are those listed in that table; D and trimming were worked out from the DNA. The sample comprises 70,000 to 95,000 clones, roughly 80% of which are singletons, and roughly 16% rests with the top ten.

This chain uses TRBV3-1 (or the pseudogene TRBV3-2) with TRBJ2-5; tentative D call: TRBD1 (6 bases). The source of this sequence is a human donor in a cohort sampled during active COVID-19. Input material: peripheral blood. The CDR3 sequence: CASSQAGTRGFQETQYF. Written as DNA, the CDR3 is TGTGCCAGCAGCCAAGCCGGGACAAGGGGCTTCCAAGAGACCCAGTACTTC.